The 5 T cell receptor beta chains reported below all come from one sample, sequenced in a study of blood T cell repertoires in COVID-19. Produced via immunoSEQ multiplex PCR; TCRdb's table is partial and in-frame only. The table records 300,000 to 400,000 clones, over 90% of them present only once. The source material was PBMCs or T cells enriched from blood (not recorded which). These receptors were taken from a woman in her twenties or thirties who had been exposed to COVID-19.

The rearrangement links TRBV27 to TRBJ1-1; D may be TRBD1 (5 bases). The CDR3 runs to 16 residues. Germline-derived CDR1 and CDR2 are MNHEY and SMNVEV (reference sequence). V lost 2 bases and J 7 bases, leaving 20 bases between the germline ends. CDR3 bases: TGTGCCAGCAGTTTAATCACCTCGGGGGGGGTCGGTGAAGCTTTCTTT. Residues: CASSLITSGGVGEAFF.

J is TRBJ2-7 and V is TRBV7-2, with 8 bases matching TRBD2. The germline CDR1 and CDR2 sequences are SGHTA and FQGNSA. J lost 4 bases, V lost 1 base, and 6 bases had no gene match. The CDR3 sequence is 15 residues long. The CDR3 DNA follows: TGTGCCAGCAGCTTAGGCGGGGGGTTTCCGTACGAGCAGTACTTC. Residues: CASSLGGGFPYEQYF.

Here the CDR3 reads CASSPRGGDQPQHF. As DNA, the CDR3 is TGCGCCAGCAGCCCCCGCGGCGGGGATCAGCCCCAGCATTTT. The V call is TRBV4-1, the J call TRBJ1-5; no definite D call. The germline CDR1 and CDR2 sequences are MGHRA and YSYEKL. V dropped 4 bases and J dropped 5 bases, with 12 bases sitting between them. This CDR3 is built from 14 residues.

The CDR3 DNA sequence: TGCGCCAGCAGGAGGGGGAACTACGAGCAGTACTTC. Its protein is CASRRGNYEQYF. V gene TRBV5-1 combines with J gene TRBJ2-7, with a weak D call TRBD1 (6 bases). The CDR3 is 12 residues long. Germline V gene sequence: CDR1 SGHRS, CDR2 YFSETQ. V shed 5 bases and J shed 3 bases, with 9 bases lying between them.

The CDR3 DNA reads TGCGCCAGCAGCCAAGAGAACAGGGGTCTCTACGAGCAGTACTTC. Its protein product is CASSQENRGLYEQYF. This chain links TRBV4-3 with TRBJ2-7, with 7 bases aligning to TRBD1. Germline CDR1 and CDR2: LGHNA and YSLEER. The V and J ends lost 0 bases and 3 bases, in that order; junction bases with no gene match: 5. The CDR3 sequence is 15 residues long.